This TCR beta chain was documented in a study of CD4 T cells in relation to SARS-CoV-2 and coronaviruses. About the research overall: After roughly 11 days of antigen culture, PBMC TCR beta CDR3s were sequenced. Negative control cultures got HIV-1 Nef peptides or no peptide.

Looked up from germline, CDR1 is LNHDA and CDR2 is SQIVND (reference sequence). V gave up 2 bases and J gave up 2 bases, with 8 bases separating them. This CDR3 has 14 residues. With regard to this clone: Its specificity is unknown.

Repertoires were generated with immunoSEQ multiplex PCR, while TCRdb's copy carries only in-frame clones and drops some. The table shows 27,000 or so clones, with 60% to 85% occurring only once. Unexposed donor CD4+ T cells date from about 2011-2019, before the COVID-19 pandemic. CD4+ T cells were isolated from the cells after nine to eleven days of culture. Testing used SARS-CoV-2 S/N and four cold-coronavirus spikes on unexposed-donor CD4+ T cells, cells permitting. Each well had about 2.2 million PBMCs in about 5% human AB serum with IL-2. The source material was CD4+ T cells from PBMCs, cultured in vitro. This TCR came from a human donor in good health. V is TRBV19 and J is TRBJ2-3; TRBD1 is a possible D gene (5 bases). The CDR3 DNA sequence: TGTGCCAGTAGTATAACAGGATACACAGATACGCAGTATTTT. This encodes CASSITGYTDTQYF. The full variable domain, with the rest looked up from reference TRBV19 and TRBJ2-3, is DGGITQSPKYLFRKEGQNVTLSCEQNLNHDAMYWYRQDPGQGLRLIYYSQIVNDFQKGDIAEGYSVSREKKESFPLTVTSAQKNPTAFYLCASSITGYTDTQYFGPGTRLTVL.